This TCR beta chain is from a study of blood T cells in healthy people across ages. A J-beta primer mix and a sample-barcoded 5' primer were used in a second PCR of about 6 to 12 cycles. MiXCR was run by TCRdb on the 5' RACE reads, yielding one entry per CDR3 protein. The profile covers approximately 940,000 distinct CDR3 sequences, with around 48% appearing a single time and around 15% taken by the ten largest. In this sample, this clonotype turned up a few times. The receptor comes from a man aged 25 to 40 in good health. Source material: blood.

CDR3 sequence (DNA): TGTGCCAGCAGTTCCCCCGGACGAGGCGAAAAACTGTTTTTT. Translation gives CASSSPGRGEKLFF. The rearrangement joins TRBV6-5 to TRBJ1-4, with D unclear. The V end was cut by 4 bases, the J end by 8 bases, with 14 bases between. CDR1 and CDR2 (germline): MNHEY, SVGAGI. The CDR3 is made up of 14 amino acids.